The T cell receptor beta chain described here comes from a study of response to subunit inactivated influenza vaccine. Per the germline V gene, CDR1 is DFQATT and CDR2 is SNEGSKA (reference sequence). This CDR3 comprises 13 residues. Trimming removed 0 bases at V and 4 bases at J, with 9 bases between. TCRdb re-derived calls from the RT-PCR reads in MiXCR, one entry per CDR3 protein. In the table there are roughly 500,000 distinct CDR3 sequences, roughly 25% of which are singletons. This clonotype was seen only a few times. The sequence was collected from a man between 50 and 59 years old who received an inactivated influenza vaccine. This sample comprised CD4+ T cells sorted from PBMCs, obtained more than 4 days after vaccination. The chain combines TRBV20-1 with TRBJ1-1, with D possibly TRBD1 on 5 matching bases. The CDR3 nucleotides are TGCAGTGCTAGAGATGGGGGGGGCACTGAAGCTTTCTTT. Amino acids: CSARDGGGTEAFF.